This T cell receptor beta chain originates from a study of shared clonotypes between healthy human individuals. The donor cohort consisted entirely of Caucasian adults residing in Nashville, Tennessee. The table came from immunoSEQ multiplex PCR; TCRdb's copy has only in-frame clones and leaves some out. Of some 2,000,000 clones detected, 90% to 97% appear once; the ten largest clones hold around 0.13%. Per the germline V gene, CDR1 is SGDLS and CDR2 is YYNGEE. Germline trimming cut 3 bases from V and 0 bases from J; bases unmatched to any gene: 5. CDR3 length: 16 amino acids. Worth noting for this clone: Its antigen is currently unknown.

Study observations and caveats: In general, naive subsets displayed greater estimated richness than memory subsets did.

The rearrangement links TRBV9 to TRBJ2-7, with 11 bases aligning to TRBD2. Sequenced sample: naive CD4+ T cells sorted from blood. Sample subset: CD45RA+ positively selected. This receptor was taken from a man aged 18 to 35 in good health. CDR3 coding DNA: TGTGCCAGCAGCGCGATGGGACTAGCGGCCTCCTACGAGCAGTACTTC. Amino acids: CASSAMGLAASYEQYF.